Listed here is a single TCR beta chain. Its specificity is unknown. Primers for the PCR totalled 60 Vbeta and 13 Jbeta. Generated by immunoSEQ multiplex PCR, the TCRdb table keeps only in-frame clones and is missing some. The table includes approximately 150,000 clones, over 60% detected once. The V gene end was trimmed by 5 bases and the J gene end by 4 bases; junction bases not matched to a gene: 5. The CDR3 runs to 14 residues. Germline CDR1 is MNHEY and CDR2 is SMNVEV (reference sequence). This specimen belongs to a study of cytomegalovirus exposure and HLA in healthy donors. Across the study: In an early release, HLA-typed donors contributed 77 million or so unique TCR sequences.

Study-level results: In a later analysis, compared with equally common non-associated chains, HLA-associated beta chains were more expanded. There were 150 or so TCR beta chains listed as cytomegalovirus-associated.

V gene TRBV27 combines with J gene TRBJ1-5; 7 positions match TRBD1. The sequence was collected from a woman aged 40 to 50 in good health and CMV-seronegative. Sequencing was carried out using PBMCs. The CDR3 DNA is TGTGCCAGCAGTGTGACAGGGTCTAATCAGCCCCAGCATTTT. Translating gives CASSVTGSNQPQHF.